This TCR beta chain was captured by sequencing in a study of T-cell memory formation after mild COVID-19. CDR3 length: 16 amino acids. The germline gives CDR1 SGHRS, CDR2 YFSETQ. With 2 bases removed from V and 0 bases from J, the gap between germline ends came to 14 bases. Using its own MiXCR run on the 5' RACE reads, TCRdb lists one record per CDR3 protein. The repertoire holds roughly 400,000 distinct CDR3 sequences, around 17% seen once, with about 22% in the top ten. The source is a man aged 18 to 30 who had mild COVID-19 (a few samples of this study predate the infection). Cell type and time point are not known. Sample: PBMCs or a T cell subset sorted from them (not recorded which). The chain combines TRBV5-1 with TRBJ2-5; perhaps TRBD2 as D (5 bases). CDR3 DNA: TGCGCCAGCAGCTTACTAGGGATCGGGTACCAAGAGACCCAGTACTTC. Translation gives CASSLLGIGYQETQYF.